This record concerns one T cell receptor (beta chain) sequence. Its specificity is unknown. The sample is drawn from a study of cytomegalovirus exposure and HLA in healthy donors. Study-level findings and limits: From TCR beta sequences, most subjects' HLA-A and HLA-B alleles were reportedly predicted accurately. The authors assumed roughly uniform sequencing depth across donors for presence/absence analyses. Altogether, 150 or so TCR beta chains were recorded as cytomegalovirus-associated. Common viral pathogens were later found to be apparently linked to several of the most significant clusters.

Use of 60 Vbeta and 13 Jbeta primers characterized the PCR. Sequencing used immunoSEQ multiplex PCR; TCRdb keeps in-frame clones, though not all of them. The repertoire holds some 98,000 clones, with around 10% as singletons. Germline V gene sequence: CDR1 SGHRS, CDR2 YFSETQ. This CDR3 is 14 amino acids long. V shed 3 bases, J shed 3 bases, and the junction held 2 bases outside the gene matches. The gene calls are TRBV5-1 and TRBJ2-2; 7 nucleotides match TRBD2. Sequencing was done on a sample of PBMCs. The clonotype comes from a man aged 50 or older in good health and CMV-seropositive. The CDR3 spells CASSSGGDTGELFF. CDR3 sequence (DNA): TGCGCCAGCAGCTCGGGGGGAGACACCGGGGAGCTGTTTTTT.